Listed here are 21 T cell receptor beta chains from one sample, sequenced in a study of control samples from healthy donors and cancer patients (dated by TCRdb to 2020 to 2022). The library was made by the immunoSEQ multiplex PCR assay. The table was pulled from immuneACCESS by TCRdb, which kept in-frame rearrangements only. Such tables lose some clones; where checked, under half of the loss comes from unresolved V genes, and the rest has no known cause. The sample table shows over 100,000 clones, and 80% to 95% are seen once. The top ten clones comprise roughly 2.7% of the sample. The sample comprised blood. All receptors come from a man aged 35 to 55 in good health.

The V gene is TRBV5-1, the J gene TRBJ1-6; D is undetermined. Germline V gives CDR1 SGHRS, CDR2 YFSETQ. Trimming pared 0 bases from V and 10 bases from J, leaving 11 bases between. This CDR3 region has 14 residues. This CDR3 reads CASSLGGADSPLHF. CDR3 sequence (DNA): TGCGCCAGCAGCTTGGGGGGAGCGGACTCACCCCTCCACTTT.

This clone was observed a handful of times. The chain employs TRBV30 and TRBJ1-5; a weak D match, TRBD1 (6 bases). CDR1 is GTSNPN, CDR2 SVGIG, per germline (reference sequence). The CDR3 has 13 residues. Trimming cost V 2 bases and J 6 bases, with 11 bases left between them. For the CDR3, the DNA is TGTGCCTGGAGTCAGGGACATCCTCAGCCCCAGCATTTT. It translates to CAWSQGHPQPQHF.

J is TRBJ2-1 and V is TRBV10-2; tentatively, D is TRBD2 (7 bases). The V gene's germline CDR1 is WSHSY and CDR2 SAAADI. V dropped 5 bases and J dropped 6 bases, with 20 bases sitting between them. The CDR3 loop spans 16 amino acids. DNA for the CDR3: TGCGCCAGCAGTACCCATTTCGGTGGGGGGGCCAATGAGCAGTTCTTC. It specifies CASSTHFGGGANEQFF.

The chain has TRBV7-9 and TRBJ2-7; TRBD2 is a possible D gene (6 bases). From germline, CDR1 is SEHNR and CDR2 FQNEAQ (reference sequence). Trimming shortened V by 3 bases and J by 8 bases, and 17 bases separated the two germline ends. The CDR3 runs 14 residues. CDR3 DNA: TGTGCCAGCAGCTTGTTTTTCGGGGGTGGGCAGCAGTACTTC. Amino acid sequence: CASSLFFGGGQQYF.

In this sample, this clone turned up a few times. The chain combines TRBV7-9 with TRBJ1-6; D unresolved. CDR1 is SEHNR and CDR2 is FQNEAQ in the germline V gene (reference sequence). The CDR3 is 15 residues long. With 0 bases removed from V and 10 bases from J, the gap between germline ends came to 13 bases. DNA for the CDR3: TGTGCCAGCAGCTTAGCTGGGGAACCAAGGTCACCCCTCCACTTT. Its protein is CASSLAGEPRSPLHF.

The chain recombines TRBV2 with TRBJ1-2, with a tentative D call TRBD1 (5 bases). CDR3 length: 12 residues. V was pared by 4 bases and J by 6 bases, with 9 bases between. The germline V gene has CDR1 SNHLY and CDR2 FYNNEI. CDR3 loop: CASSAGYDGYTF. CDR3 bases: TGTGCCAGCAGTGCAGGGTACGATGGCTACACCTTC.

The J gene is TRBJ2-2, the V gene TRBV6-1; D remains unclear. This CDR3 is built from 18 residues. Per germline, CDR1 MNHNS and CDR2 SASEGT. The ends were cut back, 0 bases at V and 0 bases at J, with 14 bases in the middle. CDR3 amino acids: CASSEAQRGRPNTGELFF. The CDR3 bases are TGTGCCAGCAGTGAAGCGCAGCGCGGCCGACCGAACACCGGGGAGCTGTTTTTT.

This chain links TRBV27 with TRBJ1-6; 7 positions match TRBD1. The CDR3 totals 15 residues. Germline values: CDR1 MNHEY, CDR2 SMNVEV (reference sequence). With 2 bases clipped from V and 6 bases from J, the junction kept 4 bases outside the gene matches. CDR3 in amino acids: CASSLPGQINSPLHF. CDR3 coding DNA: TGTGCCAGCAGTTTACCGGGACAGATTAATTCACCCCTCCACTTT.

CDR3 region: CASSLQPLGNQPQHF. CDR3 DNA: TGTGCCAGCAGCTTGCAACCCCTGGGCAATCAGCCCCAGCATTTT. The rearrangement joins TRBV5-8 to TRBJ1-5; unclear D gene. This CDR3 contains 15 residues. V dropped 1 base and J dropped 2 bases, with 10 bases sitting between them. Germline CDR1 and CDR2: SGHTS and YDEGEE.

The chain couples TRBV19 to TRBJ1-2; TRBD1 agrees at 7 bases. The CDR3 runs 15 residues. CDR1 is LNHDA and CDR2 is SQIVND in the germline V gene (reference sequence). V was clipped by 4 bases and J by 4 bases; unmatched bases: 9. The CDR3 region is CASSTRDREPYGYTF. CDR3 DNA sequence: TGTGCCAGTAGTACTCGCGACAGGGAACCCTATGGCTACACCTTC.

This clone came up once. V is TRBV5-1 and J is TRBJ2-2; TRBD2 aligns across 10 bases. CDR1 and CDR2 (germline): SGHRS, YFSETQ. With 3 bases clipped from V and 0 bases from J, the junction kept 5 bases outside the gene matches. The CDR3 loop spans 17 amino acids. Written as DNA, the CDR3 is TGCGCCAGCAGCTATTGGACTAGCGGCTCGAACACCGGGGAGCTGTTTTTT. It yields the protein CASSYWTSGSNTGELFF.

The chain employs TRBV29-1 and TRBJ2-3, with a possible D match to TRBD1 (5 bases). The CDR3 is 13 amino acids. The germline CDR1 and CDR2 sequences are SQVTM and ANQGSEA. Trimming left V 0 bases short and J 6 bases short, with 10 bases between. The CDR3 DNA reads TGCAGCGTTGAAGACAGGGCTCGGGATACGCAGTATTTT. This encodes CSVEDRARDTQYF.

This clone was seen a few times. At one end, the junction sequence differs from germline, possibly due to a read error. DNA of the CDR3: TGTGCCAGCAGTTTGGACAGCGACCACAATGAGCAGTTCTTC. Its protein product is CASSLDSDHNEQFF. The chain joins TRBV5-4 to TRBJ2-1; weak D call: TRBD1 (6 bases). CDR1 and CDR2 (germline): SGHNT, YYREEE (reference sequence). The length of the CDR3 is 14 residues. The full variable domain, completed using reference TRBV5-4 and TRBJ2-1, is ETGVTQSPTHLIKTRGQQVTLRCSSQSGHNTVSWYQQALGQGPQFIFQYYREEENGRGNFPPRFSGLQFPNYSSELNVNALELDDSALYLCASSLDSDHNEQFFGPGTRLTVL.

The genes are TRBV11-2 and TRBJ2-3; weak D call: TRBD1 (5 bases). V was clipped by 0 bases and J by 2 bases, with 9 bases between them. CDR3 size: 15 residues. Germline loops: CDR1 SGHAT, CDR2 FQNNGV. CDR3 sequence reads: CASSLDRGNTDTQYF. The CDR3 nucleotides are TGTGCCAGCAGCTTAGATAGGGGAAACACAGATACGCAGTATTTT.

The CDR3 nucleotides are TGTGCCAGCAGCTTCGGTAACTATGGCTACACCTTC. Translation: CASSFGNYGYTF. This rearrangement joins TRBV7-2 to TRBJ1-2; D gene ambiguous. The CDR3 covers 12 residues. V lost 3 bases and J lost 1, with 3 bases in between. CDR1 is SGHTA, CDR2 FQGNSA, per germline.

The V call is TRBV12-3 or TRBV12-4, the J call TRBJ1-1; D unresolved. V lost 7 bases, J lost 4 bases, and 13 bases lay in between. The CDR3 is 13 residues long. The CDR3, as DNA: TGTGCCAGCACTCTAAGAGGTGCCACTGAAGCTTTCTTT. Translation: CASTLRGATEAFF.

CDR3 coding DNA: TGTGCCAGCAGCTTATCGGACAGAAGGTCAGAGACCCAGTACTTC. Translated: CASSLSDRRSETQYF. The V and J genes are TRBV7-9 and TRBJ2-5; possible D gene TRBD1, 6 bases. The CDR3 runs 15 residues. The V and J ends lost 2 bases and 4 bases respectively, with 14 bases between them. The V gene's germline CDR1 is SEHNR and CDR2 FQNEAQ (reference sequence).

This rearrangement joins TRBV14 to TRBJ1-4; D is perhaps TRBD1 (5 bases). The V end lost 1 base, the J end lost 1 base, and 10 bases lay between the germline ends. The length of the CDR3 is 16 residues. The V gene's germline CDR1 is SGHDN and CDR2 FVKESK. The CDR3: CASSQGGLQTNEKLFF. The CDR3 DNA reads TGTGCCAGCAGCCAAGGGGGCCTCCAAACTAATGAAAAACTGTTTTTT.

The chain employs TRBV24-1 and TRBJ2-3; 15 bases align to TRBD2. The V gene's germline CDR1 is KGHDR and CDR2 SFDVKD. V dropped 4 bases and J dropped 6; count of bases not matched to a gene: 7. The CDR3 consists of 17 residues. CDR3 region: CATSDRTSGGAEDTQYF. For the CDR3, the DNA is TGTGCCACCAGTGACCGGACTAGCGGGGGGGCCGAGGATACGCAGTATTTT.

CDR3 nucleotide sequence: TGTGCCAGCAGCCAAGAGAACGGCCCGGGCAGGGGGCTGAGTGGCTACACCTTC. It specifies CASSQENGPGRGLSGYTF. The chain has TRBV14 and TRBJ1-2; 8 bases line up with TRBD1. The CDR3 runs to 18 residues. CDR1 is SGHDN and CDR2 is FVKESK in the germline V gene. The trim removed 0 bases at V and 7 bases at J, leaving 16 bases unmatched.

The V call is TRBV5-1, the J call TRBJ1-3; D is possibly TRBD1 (5 bases). The CDR3 sequence is 14 residues long. V lost 8 bases, J lost 4 bases, and 16 bases lay in between. The germline CDR1 and CDR2 sequences are SGHRS and YFSETQ. The CDR3 loop is CASRHGAEGNTIYF. As DNA, the CDR3 is TGCGCCAGTCGACACGGGGCGGAAGGAAACACCATATATTTT.